These 27 T cell receptor beta chains share one sample of origin, sequenced in a study of blood T cells in healthy people across ages. Primed by a sample-barcoded 5' primer and a J-beta primer mix, a second PCR proceeded for about 7 to 12 cycles. MiXCR, run by TCRdb on the 5' RACE reads, gives a single entry per CDR3 protein. The data show hundreds of thousands of distinct CDR3 sequences, around half seen once. The sample consisted of blood. These receptor sequences come from an older woman in good health.

This clonotype was observed a few times. The chain uses TRBV24-1 and TRBJ2-7; 7 bases match TRBD1. The J call may be faulty, since TRBJ2-5 better matches the DNA end. The CDR3 covers 12 residues. The V gene's germline CDR1 is KGHDR and CDR2 SFDVKD. The CDR3 loop is CATGTDIGTQYF. In DNA form, the CDR3 reads TGTGCCACCGGGACAGATATAGGGACCCAGTACTTC.

This rearrangement joins TRBV29-1 to TRBJ2-5; the D is unclear. CDR3 length: 14 amino acids. Trimming left V 4 bases short and J 1 base short, with 13 bases between. The germline gives CDR1 SQVTM, CDR2 ANQGSEA. The DNA of the CDR3 is TGCAGCGTTGGTAGGCGATTGTCCCAAGAGACCCAGTACTTC. Translated: CSVGRRLSQETQYF.

This sequence joins TRBV7-9 and TRBJ2-4, with D unclear. This CDR3 spans 13 amino acids. Trimming cost V 5 bases and J 7 bases, with 12 bases left between them. In germline, CDR1 is SEHNR, CDR2 FQNEAQ (reference sequence). CDR3 nucleotide sequence: TGTGCCAGCAGCGTACCCGATAGGAACATTCAGTACTTC. Its translation: CASSVPDRNIQYF.

The chain is built from TRBV27 and TRBJ2-7; D is perhaps TRBD2 (6 bases). V shed 6 bases and J shed 0 bases, with 15 bases lying between them. Germline CDR1 is MNHEY and CDR2 is SMNVEV (reference sequence). The CDR3 sequence is 15 residues long. CDR3 sequence: CASRSVSGSSYEQYF. CDR3 nucleotide sequence: TGTGCCAGCAGATCTGTTAGCGGCTCCTCCTACGAGCAGTACTTC.

This clonotype came up a few times. This chain links TRBV20-1 with TRBJ2-3; the match to TRBD2 covers 13 bases. Germline assignment: CDR1 DFQATT and CDR2 SNEGSKA (reference sequence). V lost 6 bases, J lost 6 bases, and 9 bases stayed unmatched. CDR3 length: 15 residues. The CDR3: CSASRLAGGGDTQYF. The CDR3 DNA reads TGCAGTGCCTCCCGACTAGCGGGAGGAGGGGATACGCAGTATTTT.

This clonotype was seen more than once but under ten times. The J gene is TRBJ2-7, the V gene TRBV2; maybe TRBD1 (6 bases). CDR3 length: 16 amino acids. Per the germline V gene, CDR1 is SNHLY and CDR2 is FYNNEI. V dropped 0 bases and J dropped 6 bases, with 18 bases sitting between them. DNA for the CDR3: TGTGCCAGCAGTGAAGCGCTGGGACACGGCGCCTTCGAGCAGTACTTC. It translates to CASSEALGHGAFEQYF.

The V call is TRBV5-1, the J call TRBJ2-1; 10 bases map to TRBD2. J lost 4 bases, V lost 7 bases, and 5 bases had no gene match. The CDR3 consists of 14 residues. Germline V gene lookup returns CDR1 SGHRS and CDR2 YFSETQ. In DNA form, the CDR3 reads TGCGCCAGCGGCCTAGCGGGAGAATACAATGAGCAGTTCTTC. This sequence encodes CASGLAGEYNEQFF.

The rearrangement uses TRBV7-2 and TRBJ2-1; possibly TRBD1 or TRBD2 for D (5 bases each). The length of the CDR3 is 19 residues. CDR1 and CDR2 from the germline V gene are SGHTA and FQGNSA. V was cut by 5 bases and J by 0 bases, with 23 bases left in between. The chain's CDR3 is CASSLRRAYKGASYNEQFF. Written as DNA, the CDR3 is TGTGCCAGCAGCCTCCGGCGGGCCTATAAAGGGGCCTCCTACAATGAGCAGTTCTTC.

This clonotype was recorded only once. The rearrangement joins TRBV6-2 or TRBV6-3 to TRBJ2-7; TRBD2 matches at 7 bases. J lost 2 bases, V lost 1 base, and 11 bases had no gene match. The CDR3 runs to 17 residues. Germline values: CDR1 MNHEY, CDR2 SVGEGT. CDR3 residues: CASSYFTPSGGTYEQYF. Written as DNA, the CDR3 is TGTGCCAGCAGTTACTTTACCCCTAGCGGAGGGACCTACGAGCAGTACTTC.

This clonotype was counted many times. The rearrangement uses TRBV29-1 and TRBJ2-7; 11 nucleotides match TRBD1. The CDR3 sequence is 13 residues long. With 7 bases clipped from V and 3 bases from J, the junction kept 5 bases outside the gene matches. From germline, CDR1 is SQVTM and CDR2 ANQGSEA. The CDR3: CSAHGTGGYEQYF. The CDR3 coding sequence is TGCAGCGCCCACGGGACAGGGGGCTACGAGCAGTACTTC.

The genes are TRBV12-3 or TRBV12-4 and TRBJ2-3; D might be TRBD1 (5 bases). This CDR3 comprises 17 residues. V shed 2 bases and J shed 0 bases, with 15 bases lying between them. CDR3 amino acids: CASSLRSSRASTDTQYF. The CDR3 region has the DNA TGTGCCAGCAGTTTAAGGTCAAGCAGGGCTAGCACAGATACGCAGTATTTT.

This chain joins TRBV20-1 and TRBJ1-4, with no clear D. The germline V gene has CDR1 DFQATT and CDR2 SNEGSKA (reference sequence). V lost 2 bases and J lost 2, with 12 bases in between. The CDR3 sequence is 15 residues long. CDR3 amino acids: CSARHEGGTNEKLFF. The CDR3 coding sequence is TGCAGTGCTAGACATGAGGGCGGTACTAATGAAAAACTGTTTTTT.

The rearrangement joins TRBV12-3 or TRBV12-4 to TRBJ2-3; TRBD1 might be the D (6 bases). This CDR3 spans 13 amino acids. V was cut by 7 bases and J by 7 bases, with 15 bases left in between. The CDR3 loop is CASNRGSGYTQYF. In DNA, the CDR3 is TGTGCCAGCAATAGGGGGAGTGGATATACGCAGTATTTT.

In the case of this clonotype: One end of the junction is discordant with germline, which a read error may explain. The V gene is TRBV7-2, the J gene TRBJ2-7; D is perhaps TRBD1 (6 bases). CDR1 SGHTA and CDR2 FQGNSA come from the germline V gene. This CDR3 contains 14 residues. CDR3 nucleotides: TGCGCCAGCAGCTATCGGGACATGTCCTACGAGCAGTACTTC. Amino acids: CASSYRDMSYEQYF.

CDR3 sequence: CASREGETGANVLTF. For the CDR3, the DNA is TGTGCCAGCAGGGAGGGCGAGACTGGGGCCAACGTCCTGACTTTC. The chain carries TRBV2 and TRBJ2-6, with D possibly matching TRBD2 (6 bases). Trimming removed 6 bases at V and 2 bases at J, with 11 bases between. The CDR3 length is 15 residues. The V gene's germline CDR1 is SNHLY and CDR2 FYNNEI.

As concerns this clonotype: The junction differs from germline at one of its ends, possibly a read error. The V call is TRBV20-1, the J call TRBJ1-4; no definite D call. CDR1 and CDR2 (germline): DFQATT, SNEGSKA (reference sequence). The CDR3 is made up of 14 amino acids. The CDR3 here is CSASRHATSEKLFF. DNA of the CDR3: TGCAGTGCTAGTCGGCATGCAACTAGTGAAAAACTGTTTTTT.

The chain is built from TRBV10-3 and TRBJ1-4; TRBD1 matches at 8 bases. V was pared by 2 bases and J by 0 bases, with 2 bases of the junction left unmatched. Germline-derived CDR1 and CDR2 are ENHRY and SYGVKD. The CDR3 sequence is 16 residues long. The CDR3 bases are TGTGCCATCAGTGAGGGACAGGGTGCAACTAATGAAAAACTGTTTTTT. Protein: CAISEGQGATNEKLFF.

Only a few counts were recorded for this clonotype. The V call is TRBV4-1, the J call TRBJ2-7, with a weak D call TRBD2 (6 bases). With the DNA end fitting TRBJ2-4 better, the J assignment may be wrong. The germline V gene encodes CDR1 MGHRA and CDR2 YSYEKL. This CDR3 spans 13 amino acids. This CDR3 reads CASRNGTYGIQYF. In DNA form, the CDR3 reads TGCGCCAGCAGAAACGGGACTTACGGCATTCAGTACTTC.

On this clonotype: Given a much more abundant clone one base away, this may be a read error. This chain uses TRBV20-1 with TRBJ2-1; 12 nucleotides align to TRBD2. The J call may be faulty, since TRBJ2-7 better matches the DNA end. CDR1 and CDR2 (germline): DFQATT, SNEGSKA (reference sequence). The CDR3 extends over 15 amino acids. Here the CDR3 reads CSAEGLAGIYNEQYF. The CDR3 DNA reads as TGCAGTGCTGAGGGACTAGCGGGTATATACAATGAGCAGTACTTC.

This clonotype was seen only a few times. This sequence joins TRBV10-3 and TRBJ2-1; TRBD1 aligns across 11 bases. The CDR3 runs 13 residues. The germline gives CDR1 ENHRY, CDR2 SYGVKD. J lost 8 bases, V lost 10 bases, and 7 bases had no gene match. The CDR3 is CATTGQGEDEQFF. CDR3 sequence (DNA): TGTGCCACAACGGGACAGGGGGAGGATGAGCAGTTCTTC.

This clonotype came up once. The rearrangement links TRBV7-2 to TRBJ2-7, with D hard to call. The better agreement between TRBJ2-5 and the DNA end casts doubt on the J call. This CDR3 region has 13 residues. The germline V gene encodes CDR1 SGHTA and CDR2 FQGNSA. This CDR3 is CASSLARLQTQYF. The CDR3 DNA reads TGTGCCAGCAGCTTAGCTCGGTTACAGACCCAGTACTTC.

The genes are TRBV7-2 and TRBJ2-5; D might be TRBD1 or TRBD2, each matching 6 bases. Looked up from germline, CDR1 is SGHTA and CDR2 is FQGNSA. Trimming took 1 base from V and 11 from J, leaving 17 bases between them. The CDR3 totals 14 residues. This CDR3 reads CASSLGGPGGNQYF. The CDR3 DNA reads TGTGCCAGCAGCTTAGGGGGGCCGGGCGGGAATCAGTACTTC.

This chain connects TRBV25-1 to TRBJ1-1; 9 bases match TRBD1. The CDR3 is 17 residues long. The V gene's germline CDR1 is MGHDK and CDR2 SYGVNS. Trimming took 4 bases from V and 1 from J; bases not matched to a gene: 10. CDR3 in DNA: TGTGCCAGCAGTGGCCGGGACAGGGCTGGGACGAACACTGAAGCTTTCTTT. The encoded protein is CASSGRDRAGTNTEAFF.

This clonotype was observed a handful of times. V gene TRBV5-6 combines with J gene TRBJ2-3; TRBD2 is a possible D gene (5 bases). In germline, CDR1 is SGHDT, CDR2 YYEEEE. The CDR3 totals 13 residues. V was pared by 3 bases and J by 11 bases, with 16 bases between. CDR3: CASSSYSNGMQYF. CDR3 sequence (DNA): TGTGCCAGCAGCTCTTACTCGAACGGGATGCAGTATTTT.

The sample holds a few counts of this clonotype. The rearrangement uses TRBV20-1 and TRBJ2-7; D unresolved. The CDR3 totals 13 residues. V lost 6 bases, J lost 0 bases, and 12 bases lay in between. CDR1 is DFQATT and CDR2 is SNEGSKA in the germline V gene (reference sequence). The CDR3 coding sequence is TGCAGTGCAACCCCCCAGGTCTCCTACGAGCAGTACTTC. This sequence encodes CSATPQVSYEQYF.

The chain links TRBV4-2 to TRBJ1-2, with D possibly being TRBD1 (6 bases). Trimming left V 11 bases short and J 6 bases short, with 19 bases between. The CDR3 is 13 residues long. Germline-derived CDR1 and CDR2 are LGHNA and YNFKEQ. CDR3 in amino acids: CACIQGGEDGYTF. CDR3 in DNA: TGTGCCTGCATCCAAGGGGGGGAGGATGGCTACACCTTC.

The V and J genes are TRBV3-1 and TRBJ2-5; D is ambiguous. V lost 0 bases and J 7 bases, leaving 6 bases between the germline ends. From germline, CDR1 is LGHDT and CDR2 YNNKEL (reference sequence). The CDR3 consists of 12 residues. CDR3 amino acids: CASSQESGTQYF. For the CDR3, the DNA is TGTGCCAGCAGCCAAGAATCCGGGACCCAGTACTTC.